This T cell receptor (beta chain) was observed in a study of cytomegalovirus exposure and HLA in healthy donors. On the study more broadly: Counted in an early data release were about 80 million unique TCRs from HLA-typed donors.

The CDR3 loop spans 14 amino acids. The germline V gene has CDR1 LGHNA and CDR2 YSLEER. V dropped 1 base and J dropped 4 bases, with 11 bases sitting between them. Vbeta (60) and Jbeta (13) primers were used in the PCR. Here immunoSEQ multiplex PCR was the method, and the copy in TCRdb shows in-frame clones only, minus some. The sample lists 95,000 to 150,000 clones, around 70% occurring once. Specimen: PBMCs. The sequence was obtained from a woman between 40 and 50 years old in good health and CMV-seronegative. The V and J genes are TRBV4-3 and TRBJ2-7; D is possibly TRBD1 (5 bases). The CDR3 bases are TGCGCCAGCAGCCAAGTCTACAGGAAATACGAGCAGTACTTC. Amino acid sequence: CASSQVYRKYEQYF.